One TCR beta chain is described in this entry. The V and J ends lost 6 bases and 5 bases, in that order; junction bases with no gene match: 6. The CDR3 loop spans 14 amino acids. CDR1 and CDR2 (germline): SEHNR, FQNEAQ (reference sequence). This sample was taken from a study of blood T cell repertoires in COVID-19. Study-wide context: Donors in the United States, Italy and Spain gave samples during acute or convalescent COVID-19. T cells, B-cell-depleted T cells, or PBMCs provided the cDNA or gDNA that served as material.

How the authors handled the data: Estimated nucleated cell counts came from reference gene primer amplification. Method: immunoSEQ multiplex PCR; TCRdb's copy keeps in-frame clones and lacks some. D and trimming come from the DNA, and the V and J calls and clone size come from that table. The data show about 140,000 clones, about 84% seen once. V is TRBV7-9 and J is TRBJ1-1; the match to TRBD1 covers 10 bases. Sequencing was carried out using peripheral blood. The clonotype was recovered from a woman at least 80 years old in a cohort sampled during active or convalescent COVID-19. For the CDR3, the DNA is TGTGCCAGCAGAGAGGGACAGGGGAGGACTGAAGCTTTCTTT. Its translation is CASREGQGRTEAFF.